The 20 T cell receptor beta chains reported below all come from one sample, sequenced in a study of blood T cell repertoires in COVID-19. Sequencing was performed with immunoSEQ multiplex PCR; in TCRdb, only in-frame clones are kept and a portion is missing. The sample lists about 200,000 clones; about four fifths were seen once. The sequencing input was peripheral blood. The receptors shown here come from an elderly woman with COVID-19, enrolled during active disease.

The chain couples TRBV10-3 to TRBJ2-7; perhaps TRBD1 as D (6 bases). Germline CDR1 and CDR2: ENHRY and SYGVKD. The CDR3 is 15 amino acids. The V gene lost 6 bases and the J gene lost 1 base, with 16 bases spanning the gap. The CDR3, as DNA: TGTGCCATCAGCGCCTCCGGCACAGGGTCCTACGAGCAGTACTTC. Its protein is CAISASGTGSYEQYF.

This chain connects TRBV5-5 to TRBJ1-5, with no clear D. With 4 bases removed from V and 5 bases from J, the gap between germline ends came to 10 bases. The CDR3 runs to 13 residues. Germline lookup yields CDR1 SGHKS and CDR2 YYEKEE (reference sequence). CDR3 loop: CASSREWDQPQHF. CDR3 nucleotide sequence: TGTGCCAGCAGCCGGGAGTGGGATCAGCCCCAGCATTTT. Drawing the rest from reference TRBV5-5 and TRBJ1-5, the complete variable domain is DAGVTQSPTHLIKTRGQQVTLRCSPISGHKSVSWYQQVLGQGPQFIFQYYEKEERGRGNFPDRFSARQFPNYSSELNVNALLLGDSALYLCASSREWDQPQHFGDGTRLSIL.

J is TRBJ1-5 and V is TRBV7-8; 8 nucleotides line up with TRBD1. The V and J ends lost 4 bases and 0 bases, in that order; junction bases with no gene match: 5. Germline V lookup: CDR1 SGHVS, CDR2 FQNEAQ. CDR3 size: 16 residues. CDR3 region: CASSSRTGISNQPQHF. The CDR3 coding sequence is TGTGCCAGCAGCTCCCGGACAGGGATTAGCAATCAGCCCCAGCATTTT.

As DNA, the CDR3 is TGCGCCAGCAGCTTAAGCCCCGGGGGGACAGGCTCCTACGAGCAGTACTTC. Protein sequence: CASSLSPGGTGSYEQYF. The chain employs TRBV5-1 and TRBJ2-7, with D tentatively TRBD1 (8 bases). Trimming stripped 2 bases from V and 0 bases from J, with 18 bases between. The length of the CDR3 is 17 residues. Germline V lookup: CDR1 SGHRS, CDR2 YFSETQ.

This chain joins TRBV5-6 and TRBJ2-6; a possible D gene is TRBD1 (7 bases). This CDR3 is 14 amino acids long. V lost 2 bases and J 10 bases, leaving 13 bases between the germline ends. Germline CDR1 and CDR2: SGHDT and YYEEEE. The CDR3 spells CASSLAAGGNVLTF. The DNA of the CDR3 is TGTGCCAGCAGCTTAGCAGCAGGGGGGAACGTCCTGACTTTC. The complete variable domain, with remaining parts taken from reference TRBV5-6 and TRBJ2-6, reads DAGVTQSPTHLIKTRGQQVTLRCSPKSGHDTVSWYQQALGQGPQFIFQYYEEEERQRGNFPDRFSGHQFPNYSSELNVNALLLGDSALYLCASSLAAGGNVLTFGAGSRLTVL.

This clone was seen just once. The chain is built from TRBV7-3 and TRBJ2-1; the D gene is possibly TRBD2 (6 bases). Trimming shortened V by 3 bases and J by 13 bases, and 19 bases separated the two germline ends. The CDR3 loop spans 14 amino acids. Per the germline V gene, CDR1 is SGHTA and CDR2 is FQGTGA. The CDR3 protein is CASSFLGSGTAQFF. The CDR3 nucleotides read TGTGCCAGCAGCTTTCTCGGTAGCGGTACGGCTCAGTTCTTC.

Here the CDR3 DNA reads TGTGCCAGCAGCTCGATGACAGGGGGAGAGACCCAGTACTTC. Its translation is CASSSMTGGETQYF. This chain uses TRBV7-8 with TRBJ2-5; TRBD1 matches at 9 bases. Germline CDR1 reads SGHVS; CDR2 reads FQNEAQ. The CDR3 has 14 residues. The V segment lost 4 bases and the J segment 4 bases; nucleotides outside the gene matches: 4.

The chain employs TRBV6-1 and TRBJ2-4; a weak D match, TRBD2 (7 bases). Germline CDR1 MNHNS, CDR2 SASEGT. The CDR3 covers 16 residues. V was cut by 4 bases and J by 1 base, with 14 bases left in between. DNA for the CDR3: TGTGCCAGCAGTGTGCCGGGGGGCCTGGCCAAAAACATTCAGTACTTC. Residues: CASSVPGGLAKNIQYF.

The rearrangement joins TRBV7-6 to TRBJ1-1; TRBD1 aligns across 8 bases. J was trimmed by 10 bases and V by 1 base; bases with no gene match: 14. Germline CDR1 is SGHVS and CDR2 is FNYEAQ. CDR3 length: 16 amino acids. The CDR3 nucleotides read TGTGCCAGCAGCTTAGGGGCAGGGGGCGAGGGTGTGGGAGCTTTCTTT. Its protein product is CASSLGAGGEGVGAFF.

The sample holds a few counts of this clone. V is TRBV11-2 and J is TRBJ2-7, with 7 bases lining up with TRBD1. The junction had 4 bases not matched to a gene; V was cut back by 5 bases and J by 0 bases. CDR3 length equals 14 residues. Germline V gene lookup returns CDR1 SGHAT and CDR2 FQNNGV. The DNA for the CDR3 is TGTGCCAGCAGCGCGACAGGGAGCTCCTACGAGCAGTACTTC. This encodes CASSATGSSYEQYF.

This clone was counted once. The chain combines TRBV5-1 with TRBJ1-1; weak D call: TRBD1 (6 bases). Trimming shortened V by 4 bases and J by 4 bases, and 17 bases separated the two germline ends. Germline-derived CDR1 and CDR2 are SGHRS and YFSETQ. CDR3 length: 15 residues. In DNA form, the CDR3 reads TGCGCCAGCAGCCCGACGCTAGGGGGGGCCACTGAAGCTTTCTTT. Translation gives CASSPTLGGATEAFF.

The chain joins TRBV5-1 to TRBJ2-5; D call uncertain. Germline V gene lookup returns CDR1 SGHRS and CDR2 YFSETQ. The CDR3 is 15 amino acids. V lost 4 bases and J 2 bases, leaving 15 bases between the germline ends. The CDR3 loop is CASSLPPPGQETQYF. In DNA form, the CDR3 reads TGCGCCAGCAGCCTCCCCCCTCCAGGACAAGAGACCCAGTACTTC.

This sequence joins TRBV7-8 and TRBJ2-7; 7 nucleotides agree with TRBD1. This CDR3 spans 16 amino acids. After removal of 10 bases from V and 0 bases from J, the junction contained 15 bases not matched to a gene. The germline gives CDR1 SGHVS, CDR2 FQNEAQ. CDR3 DNA sequence: TGTGCCACCTCGGACAGGCAAACCACGAGCTCCTACGAGCAGTACTTC. This sequence encodes CATSDRQTTSSYEQYF.

The chain couples TRBV7-8 to TRBJ1-5, with 8 bases identical to TRBD1. J lost 5 bases, V lost 2 bases, and 2 bases had no gene match. CDR3 length equals 14 residues. Germline assignment: CDR1 SGHVS and CDR2 FQNEAQ. This CDR3 reads CASSLSDRDQPQHF. DNA of the CDR3: TGTGCCAGCAGCTTATCGGACAGGGATCAGCCCCAGCATTTT.

The CDR3 is CASSLVLAGGGEYNEQFF. The CDR3 DNA sequence: TGTGCCAGCAGCTTGGTGCTAGCGGGAGGAGGAGAATACAATGAGCAGTTCTTC. The rearrangement links TRBV5-6 to TRBJ2-1; 11 bases line up with TRBD2. Germline CDR1 is SGHDT and CDR2 is YYEEEE. CDR3 size: 18 residues. The junction had 9 bases not matched to a gene; V was cut back by 0 bases and J by 4 bases.

This chain connects TRBV3-1 (or the pseudogene TRBV3-2) to TRBJ2-2, with a possible D match to TRBD2 (5 bases). Per the germline V gene, CDR1 is LGHDT and CDR2 is YNNKEL (reference sequence). V lost 8 bases, J lost 7 bases, and 14 bases lay in between. This CDR3 spans 13 amino acids. CDR3 coding DNA: TGTGCCAGCGCGGGTGTCACAAACGGGGAGCTGTTTTTT. Its protein is CASAGVTNGELFF.

The genes are TRBV7-2 and TRBJ1-2, with 10 bases identical to TRBD1. V gave up 5 bases and J gave up 7 bases; unmatched junction bases: 7. Germline-derived CDR1 and CDR2 are SGHTA and FQGNSA. The CDR3 length is 14 residues. In nucleotides, the CDR3 is TGTGCCAGCAGCCCCCGGACAGGGGGAGCTGGCTACACCTTC. As protein: CASSPRTGGAGYTF.

V and J are TRBV6-1 and TRBJ1-2, with 11 bases matching TRBD1. The CDR3 runs to 16 residues. CDR1 is MNHNS and CDR2 is SASEGT in the germline V gene. Trimming removed 2 bases from V and 3 bases from J; junction bases left unmatched: 5. CDR3: CASSERRTGGHYGYTF. In DNA, the CDR3 is TGTGCCAGCAGTGAACGCCGGACAGGGGGCCACTATGGCTACACCTTC.

About this clone itself: An end of the junction differs from the germline gene, which may be a read error. The rearrangement joins TRBV7-7 to TRBJ2-3; TRBD2 matches 12 bases. In germline, CDR1 is SSHAT, CDR2 FNYEAQ (reference sequence). The CDR3 covers 16 residues. This CDR3 is CASSPGLAGIADTQYF. The DNA for the CDR3 is TGTGCTAGCAGCCCGGGACTAGCGGGTATCGCAGATACGCAGTATTTT.

This clone was recorded once. The chain recombines TRBV4-2 with TRBJ1-5; D gene uncertain. The CDR3 spans 15 residues. CDR1 LGHNA and CDR2 YNFKEQ come from the germline V gene. Trimming shortened V by 0 bases and J by 7 bases, and 13 bases separated the two germline ends. CDR3 in amino acids: CASSQDEGVRQPQHF. DNA of the CDR3: TGTGCCAGCAGCCAAGATGAGGGTGTCAGACAGCCCCAGCATTTT.